This T cell receptor (beta chain) was recovered during a study of long-term antiretroviral therapy in people with HIV. Study conclusions and caveats: Collection of the blood took place between the mid-2000s and the late 2010s. The ART regimens in use then may have been less effective than current ones.

This clone has just one count. As yet, its antigen is unknown. Losses at the gene ends were 0 bases for V and 15 bases for J; bases not matched to a gene: 9. Germline loops: CDR1 SGHRS, CDR2 YFSETQ. The CDR3 is 15 amino acids. An immunoSEQ assay, version v3.0, was performed at survey level. Using immunoSEQ multiplex PCR, the repertoire was profiled, and TCRdb retains in-frame clones only, with some absent. This repertoire shows 24,000 or so clones, roughly 95% found once; its top ten account for roughly 2.4%. The rearrangement joins TRBV5-1 to TRBJ2-1; 13 bases line up with TRBD2. The material sequenced was unsorted PBMCs, taken about 5 years after starting antiretroviral therapy. The TCR sequence derives from a woman aged 45-65 years with HIV. DNA of the CDR3: TGCGCCAGCAGCTTGGTAGGACTAGCGGGAGAGGTTGGGTTCTTC. Protein sequence: CASSLVGLAGEVGFF.